Shown below are 22 T cell receptor beta chains from a single sample sequenced in a study of CXCR3-negative and CXCR3-positive naive CD8 T cells. The libraries of TRB cDNA were constructed through 5' RACE using UMI labels. TCRdb re-called the 5' RACE reads; every CDR3 protein appears as one record, without DNA. Its listing shows more than 50,000 distinct CDR3 sequences. The sequenced sample was naive CXCR3- CD8+ T cells from blood. The subset is: CD45RO-CCR7+CD27+CD95- naive CD8+ T cells lacking CXCR3 (TNR3-). The receptors were sampled from a human donor in good health. Some clones in this sample may be carry-over from other donors' samples.

V usage is TRBV5-5 and J usage is TRBJ2-7; TCRdb indicates TRBD1, and absent DNA this call remains unverified. Germline loops: CDR1 SGHKS, CDR2 YYEKEE (reference sequence). The CDR3 has 14 residues. CDR3 loop: CASSLGEQGVEQYF.

The rearrangement links TRBV28 to TRBJ2-7. The CDR3 loop spans 13 amino acids. Germline assignment: CDR1 MDHEN and CDR2 SYDVKM. The CDR3 reads CASSLSEIYEQYF.

The chain is built from TRBV28 and TRBJ2-3; with no DNA, the TCRdb D assignment of TRBD1 cannot be verified. Germline CDR1 MDHEN, CDR2 SYDVKM. This CDR3 is 15 amino acids long. This chain's CDR3 is CASRLGGPFVDTQYF.

The chain couples TRBV12-3 or TRBV12-4 to TRBJ2-5; lacking DNA, the TRBD2 call made by TCRdb goes unchecked. The CDR3 consists of 14 residues. CDR3 in amino acids: CASSWTSGRKTQYF.

The chain employs TRBV27 and TRBJ2-7; TCRdb returns TRBD2, unconfirmable since there is no DNA. Germline CDR1 and CDR2: MNHEY and SMNVEV (reference sequence). This CDR3 comprises 12 residues. The CDR3 is CAAGTLSYEQYF.

This chain connects TRBV29-1 to TRBJ2-3; TCRdb's assignment of TRBD1 cannot be checked, as there is no DNA. Germline values: CDR1 SQVTM, CDR2 ANQGSEA. The CDR3 is 13 residues long. Here the CDR3 reads CSVDGQGSDTQYF.

CDR3 amino acids: CSLPPGPGGNNEQFF. The chain employs TRBV20-1 and TRBJ2-1; TCRdb's D gene call, TRBD1, goes unchecked for lack of DNA. The CDR3 is 15 amino acids. Looked up from germline, CDR1 is DFQATT and CDR2 is SNEGSKA (reference sequence).

The chain joins TRBV28 to TRBJ2-7; TCRdb names TRBD1, which stays unverified in the absence of DNA. Germline CDR1 MDHEN, CDR2 SYDVKM. This CDR3 is built from 14 residues. This CDR3 reads CASSFQTGIYEQYF. The full variable domain, in which reference TRBV28 and TRBJ2-7 provide the parts outside the CDR3, is DVKVTQSSRYLVKRTGEKVFLECVQDMDHENMFWYRQDPGLGLRLIYFSYDVKMKEKGDIPEGYSVSREKKERFSLILESASTNQTSMYLCASSFQTGIYEQYFGPGTRLTVT.

This chain connects TRBV28 to TRBJ2-7; no DNA is available, so the TRBD2 call from TCRdb remains unchecked. Germline CDR1 MDHEN, CDR2 SYDVKM. This CDR3 is built from 17 residues. CDR3 residues: CASSSNSGLYSSYEQYF.

The chain employs TRBV6-2 or TRBV6-3 and TRBJ2-2. This CDR3 region has 12 residues. Germline V gene data show CDR1 as MNHEY and CDR2 as SVGEGT. The CDR3 region is CASTFGTGELFF.

V is TRBV7-8 and J is TRBJ2-7. CDR1 is SGHVS, CDR2 FQNEAQ, per germline. CDR3 length equals 17 residues. The CDR3 here is CASSLVAGYDRIYEQYF. Full variable domain (remainder filled in from reference TRBV7-8 and TRBJ2-7): GAGVSQSPRYKVAKRGQDVALRCDPISGHVSLFWYQQALGQGPEFLTYFQNEAQLDKSGLPSDRFFAERPEGSVSTLKIQRTQQEDSAVYLCASSLVAGYDRIYEQYFGPGTRLTVT.

The genes are TRBV7-9 and TRBJ2-7; TCRdb reports TRBD1, a call that lacks DNA to check it against. The CDR3 totals 13 residues. Looked up from germline, CDR1 is SEHNR and CDR2 is FQNEAQ (reference sequence). The CDR3 sequence is CASDRGRSYEQYF.

The chain carries TRBV28 and TRBJ2-5; TCRdb picks TRBD2, but there is no DNA to check that call. The V gene's germline CDR1 is MDHEN and CDR2 SYDVKM. The CDR3 consists of 14 residues. This chain's CDR3 is CASLNSGTSGTQYF.

The chain employs TRBV29-1 and TRBJ1-2; absent DNA, TCRdb's TRBD1 call cannot be checked. Per germline, CDR1 SQVTM and CDR2 ANQGSEA. CDR3 length equals 14 residues. This CDR3 is CSVDLRGNSYGYTF.

The chain uses TRBV7-9 and TRBJ2-7; the D gene TCRdb calls, TRBD1, cannot be checked with no DNA. This CDR3 has 14 amino acids. In germline, CDR1 is SEHNR, CDR2 FQNEAQ (reference sequence). The CDR3 loop is CASSFQEGDTEQYF.

The V and J genes are TRBV29-1 and TRBJ2-5; TCRdb outputs TRBD1, but without DNA this stays unchecked. The CDR3 loop spans 14 amino acids. CDR1 and CDR2 from the germline V gene are SQVTM and ANQGSEA. CDR3 amino acids: CSVEDRGRQETQYF.

The rearrangement links TRBV28 to TRBJ2-3; TCRdb returns TRBD1, unconfirmable since there is no DNA. CDR1 is MDHEN, CDR2 SYDVKM, per germline. The CDR3 extends over 21 amino acids. CDR3 sequence: CASSFSLISRGGDSSTDTQYF.

The rearrangement uses TRBV5-1 and TRBJ1-2; TCRdb reports TRBD1, a call that lacks DNA to check it against. Germline CDR1 and CDR2: SGHRS and YFSETQ. The CDR3 length is 13 residues. The CDR3 sequence: CASSFRGQRGYTF.

V usage is TRBV14 and J usage is TRBJ2-5; TCRdb selects TRBD1, and the lack of DNA leaves this call unchecked. The CDR3 covers 17 residues. CDR1 SGHDN and CDR2 FVKESK come from the germline V gene. CDR3 amino acids: CASSQERPVQKQETQYF.

The rearrangement uses TRBV10-1 and TRBJ2-7; as DNA is missing, the TRBD1 call by TCRdb cannot be tested. CDR1 and CDR2 from the germline V gene are WNHNN and SYGVQD (reference sequence). The length of the CDR3 is 12 residues. CDR3 amino acids: CAGGGSSYEQYF.

The rearrangement joins TRBV24-1 to TRBJ2-1; without DNA, the TCRdb call of TRBD2 cannot be checked. The CDR3 sequence is 19 residues long. The germline gives CDR1 KGHDR, CDR2 SFDVKD. CDR3 protein: CATSESGLAGIFSYNEQFF.

Here the CDR3 reads CSAPRVGEKLFF. The chain has TRBV20-1 and TRBJ1-4. The CDR3 covers 12 residues. Germline V gene sequence: CDR1 DFQATT, CDR2 SNEGSKA (reference sequence).